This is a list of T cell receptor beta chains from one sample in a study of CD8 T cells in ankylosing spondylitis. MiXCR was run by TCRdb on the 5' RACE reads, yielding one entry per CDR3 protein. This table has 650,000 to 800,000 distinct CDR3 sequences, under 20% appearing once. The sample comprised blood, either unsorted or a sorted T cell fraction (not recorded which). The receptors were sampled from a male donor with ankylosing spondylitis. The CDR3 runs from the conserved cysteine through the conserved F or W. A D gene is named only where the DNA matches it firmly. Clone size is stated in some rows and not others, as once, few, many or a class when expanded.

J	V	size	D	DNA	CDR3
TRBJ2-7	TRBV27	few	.	TGTGCCAGCAGTGCGGGACCGAACACCGAGCAGTACTTC	CASSAGPNTEQYF
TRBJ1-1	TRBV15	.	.	TGTGCCACCAGCAGGGGCGAGGGGAGGAACACTGAAGCTTTCTTT	CATSRGEGRNTEAFF
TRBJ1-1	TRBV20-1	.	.	TGCAGTGCTAGACGAGGCAGTCTGAACACTGAAGCTTTCTTT	CSARRGSLNTEAFF
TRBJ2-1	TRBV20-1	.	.	TGCAGTGCTAGATCGCTACAAGCCGTTGGCAATGAGCAGTTCTTC	CSARSLQAVGNEQFF
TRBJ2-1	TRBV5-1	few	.	TGCGCCAGCAGCTTGCGGCAGGAATACAATGAGCAGTTCTTC	CASSLRQEYNEQFF
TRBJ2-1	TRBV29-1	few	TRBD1	TGCAGCGTTGTCCAGGGGGTCTACAATGAGCAGTTCTTC	CSVVQGVYNEQFF
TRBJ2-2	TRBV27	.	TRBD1	TGTGCCAGCAGTCCCTTAGACAGGGGCCACCCCAGCACCGGGGAGCTGTTTTTT	CASSPLDRGHPSTGELFF
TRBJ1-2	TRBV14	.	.	TGTGCCAGCAGCGCCCGACGTGGGGCTAACTATGGCTACACCTTC	CASSARRGANYGYTF
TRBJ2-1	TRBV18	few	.	TGTGCCAGCTCAAAAAGCGGCGGTGAGCAGTTCTTC	CASSKSGGEQFF
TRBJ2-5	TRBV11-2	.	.	TGTGCCAGCAGCTTAGATATGGACATCCAAGAGACCCAGTACTTC	CASSLDMDIQETQYF
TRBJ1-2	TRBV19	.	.	TGTGCCAGTAGTCTCGGCCTGGATGGGGCATTAAATGGCTACACCTTC	CASSLGLDGALNGYTF
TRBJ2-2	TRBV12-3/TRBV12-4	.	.	TGTGCCAGCAGTCAGTTTACCGGGGAGCTGTTTTTT	CASSQFTGELFF
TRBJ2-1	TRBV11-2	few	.	TGTGCCAGCAGCTCGGTAGCGGAAAGCTCCTACAATGAGCAGTTCTTC	CASSSVAESSYNEQFF
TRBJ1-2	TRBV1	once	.	TGCACCAGCAGCCATGAAGACAGGGTAACCCCGTGTGGCTACACCTTC	CTSSHEDRVTPCGYTF
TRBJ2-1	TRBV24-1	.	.	TGTGCCACCAGCCCCATAGGGGGTAGCTCCTACAATGAGCAGTTCTTC	CATSPIGGSSYNEQFF